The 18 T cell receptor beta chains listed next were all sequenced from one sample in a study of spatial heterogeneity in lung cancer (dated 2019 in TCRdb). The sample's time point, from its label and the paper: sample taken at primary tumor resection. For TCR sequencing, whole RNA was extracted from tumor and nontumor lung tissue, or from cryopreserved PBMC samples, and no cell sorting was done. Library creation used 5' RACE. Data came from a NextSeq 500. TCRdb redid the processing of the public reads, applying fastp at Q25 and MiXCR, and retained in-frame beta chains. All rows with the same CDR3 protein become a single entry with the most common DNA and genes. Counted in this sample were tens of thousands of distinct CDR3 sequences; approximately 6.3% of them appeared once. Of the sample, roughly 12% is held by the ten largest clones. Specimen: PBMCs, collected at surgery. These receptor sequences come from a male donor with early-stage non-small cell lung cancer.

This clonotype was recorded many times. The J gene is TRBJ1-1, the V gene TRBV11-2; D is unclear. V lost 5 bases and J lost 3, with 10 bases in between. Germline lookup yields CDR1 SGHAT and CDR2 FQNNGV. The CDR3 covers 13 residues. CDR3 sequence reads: CASSPSADTEAFF. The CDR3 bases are TGTGCCAGCAGCCCTAGCGCTGACACTGAAGCTTTCTTT.

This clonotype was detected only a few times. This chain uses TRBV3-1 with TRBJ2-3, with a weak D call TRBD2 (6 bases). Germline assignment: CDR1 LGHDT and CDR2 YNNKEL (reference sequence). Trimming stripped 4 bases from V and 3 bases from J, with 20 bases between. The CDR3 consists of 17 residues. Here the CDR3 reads CASSLSRGGPGTDTQYF. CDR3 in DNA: TGTGCCAGCAGCCTGTCGCGGGGCGGGCCCGGAACAGATACGCAGTATTTT.

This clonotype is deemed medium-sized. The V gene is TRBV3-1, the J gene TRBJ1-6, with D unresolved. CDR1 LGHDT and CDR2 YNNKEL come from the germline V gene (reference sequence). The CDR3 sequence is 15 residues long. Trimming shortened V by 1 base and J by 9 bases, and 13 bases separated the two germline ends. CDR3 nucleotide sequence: TGTGCCAGCAGCCAAGGGGTCGGTTACGGTTCACCCCTCCACTTT. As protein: CASSQGVGYGSPLHF. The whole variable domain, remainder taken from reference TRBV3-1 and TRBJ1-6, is DTAVSQTPKYLVTQMGNDKSIKCEQNLGHDTMYWYKQDSKKFLKIMFSYNNKELIINETVPNRFSPKSPDKAHLNLHINSLELGDSAVYFCASSQGVGYGSPLHFGNGTRLTVT.

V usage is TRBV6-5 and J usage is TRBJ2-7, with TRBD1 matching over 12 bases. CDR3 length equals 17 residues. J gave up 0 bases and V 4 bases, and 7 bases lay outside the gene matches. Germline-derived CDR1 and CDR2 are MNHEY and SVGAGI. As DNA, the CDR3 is TGTGCCAGCAGTTTTCCGGGACAGGGGGCCTCCTCCTACGAGCAGTACTTC. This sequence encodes CASSFPGQGASSYEQYF.

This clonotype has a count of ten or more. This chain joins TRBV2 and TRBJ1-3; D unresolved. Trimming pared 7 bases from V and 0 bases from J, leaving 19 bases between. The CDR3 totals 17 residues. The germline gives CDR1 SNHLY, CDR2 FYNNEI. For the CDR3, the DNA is TGTGCCAGCACCCGGACCGTCCCAGTACGCTCTGGAAACACCATATATTTT. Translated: CASTRTVPVRSGNTIYF.

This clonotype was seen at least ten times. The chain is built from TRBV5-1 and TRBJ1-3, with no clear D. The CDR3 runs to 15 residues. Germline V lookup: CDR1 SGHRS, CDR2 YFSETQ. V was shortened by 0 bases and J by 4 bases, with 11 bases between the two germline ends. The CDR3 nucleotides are TGCGCCAGCAGCTTGGAAGGTCCAGCGGGAAACACCATATATTTT. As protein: CASSLEGPAGNTIYF.

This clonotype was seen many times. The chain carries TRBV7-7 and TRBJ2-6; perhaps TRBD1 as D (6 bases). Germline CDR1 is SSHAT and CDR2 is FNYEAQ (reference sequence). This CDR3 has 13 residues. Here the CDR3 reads CAVGGVGANVLTF. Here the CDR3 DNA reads TGTGCTGTTGGGGGCGTTGGGGCCAACGTCCTGACTTTC. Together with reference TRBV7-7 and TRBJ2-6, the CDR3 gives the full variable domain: GAGVSQSPRYKVTKRGQDVTLRCDPISSHATLYWYQQALGQGPEFLTYFNYEAQPDKSGLPSDRFSAERPEGSISTLTIQRTEQRDSAMYRCAVGGVGANVLTFGAGSRLTVL.

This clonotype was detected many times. Here the CDR3 DNA reads TGTGCCAGCAGTTACTCCGTTGGACCGGAGTACGACAATGAGCAGTTCTTC. This gives the protein CASSYSVGPEYDNEQFF. This chain links TRBV6-7 with TRBJ2-1; D is uncertain. TRBV6-7 falls under the ORF class, with uncertain function. V was cut by 0 bases and J by 5 bases, with 17 bases left in between. This CDR3 is built from 17 residues.

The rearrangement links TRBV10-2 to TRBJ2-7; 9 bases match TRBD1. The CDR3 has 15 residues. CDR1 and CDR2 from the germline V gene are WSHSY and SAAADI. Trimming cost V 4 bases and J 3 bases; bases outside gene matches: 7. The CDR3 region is CASSGGTGIGYEQYF. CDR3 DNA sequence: TGCGCCAGCAGTGGTGGGACAGGGATAGGCTACGAGCAGTACTTC.

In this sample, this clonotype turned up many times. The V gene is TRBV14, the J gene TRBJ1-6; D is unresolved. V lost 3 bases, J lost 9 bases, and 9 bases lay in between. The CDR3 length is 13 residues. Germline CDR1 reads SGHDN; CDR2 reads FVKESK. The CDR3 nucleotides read TGTGCCAGCAGCCATGACTTTGGTTCACCCCTCCACTTT. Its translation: CASSHDFGSPLHF.

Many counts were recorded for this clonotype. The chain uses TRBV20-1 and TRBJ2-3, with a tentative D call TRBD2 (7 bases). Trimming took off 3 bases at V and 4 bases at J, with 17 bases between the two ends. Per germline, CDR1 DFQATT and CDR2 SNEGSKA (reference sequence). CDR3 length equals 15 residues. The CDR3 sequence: CSASGGPGQADTQYF. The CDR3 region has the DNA TGCAGTGCTAGCGGGGGGCCTGGCCAGGCAGATACGCAGTATTTT.

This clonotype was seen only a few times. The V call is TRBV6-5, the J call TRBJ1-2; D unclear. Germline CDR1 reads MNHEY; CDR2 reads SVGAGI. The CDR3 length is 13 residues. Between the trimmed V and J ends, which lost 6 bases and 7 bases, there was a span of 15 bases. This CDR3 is CASRVDRRSGYTF. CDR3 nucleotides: TGTGCCAGCAGGGTCGATAGGCGGTCTGGCTACACCTTC.

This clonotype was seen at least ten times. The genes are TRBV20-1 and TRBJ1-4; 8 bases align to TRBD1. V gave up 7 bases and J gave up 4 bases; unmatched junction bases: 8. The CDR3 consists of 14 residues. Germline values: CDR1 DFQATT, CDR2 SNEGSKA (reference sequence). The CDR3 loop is CSVSRTGLNEKLFF. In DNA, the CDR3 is TGCAGTGTCAGTCGGACAGGGCTTAATGAAAAACTGTTTTTT.

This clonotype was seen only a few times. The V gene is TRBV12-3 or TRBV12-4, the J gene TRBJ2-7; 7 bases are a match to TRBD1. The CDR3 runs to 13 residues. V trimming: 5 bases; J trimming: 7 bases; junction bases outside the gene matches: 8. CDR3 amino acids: CASSSYRGGEQYF. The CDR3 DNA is TGTGCCAGCAGTAGCTACAGGGGCGGTGAGCAGTACTTC.

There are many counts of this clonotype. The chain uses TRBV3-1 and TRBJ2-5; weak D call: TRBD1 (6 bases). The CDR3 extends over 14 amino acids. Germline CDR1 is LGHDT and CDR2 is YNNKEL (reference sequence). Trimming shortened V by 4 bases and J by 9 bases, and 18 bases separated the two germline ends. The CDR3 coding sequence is TGTGCCAGCAGCCGCGGTCAGGGGCAAGGGGCCCAGTACTTC. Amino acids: CASSRGQGQGAQYF.

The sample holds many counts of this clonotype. The CDR3 DNA sequence: TGTGCCAGCAGCCTACAGGGGGGTACTGAAGCTTTCTTT. This codes for CASSLQGGTEAFF. V is TRBV6-6 and J is TRBJ1-1; 8 bases line up with TRBD1. Germline V gives CDR1 MNHNY, CDR2 SVGAGI (reference sequence). This CDR3 spans 13 amino acids. The junction had 5 bases not matched to a gene; V was cut back by 6 bases and J by 5 bases.

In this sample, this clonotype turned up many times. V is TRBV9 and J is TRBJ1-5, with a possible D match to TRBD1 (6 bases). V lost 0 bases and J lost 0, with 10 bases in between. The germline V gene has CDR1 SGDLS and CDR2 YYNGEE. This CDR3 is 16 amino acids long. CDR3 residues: CASSVGPGVSNQPQHF. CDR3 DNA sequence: TGTGCCAGCAGCGTAGGGCCAGGGGTTAGCAATCAGCCCCAGCATTTT. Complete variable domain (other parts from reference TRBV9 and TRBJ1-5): DSGVTQTPKHLITATGQRVTLRCSPRSGDLSVYWYQQSLDQGLQFLIQYYNGEERAKGNILERFSAQQFPDLHSELNLSSLELGDSALYFCASSVGPGVSNQPQHFGDGTRLSIL.

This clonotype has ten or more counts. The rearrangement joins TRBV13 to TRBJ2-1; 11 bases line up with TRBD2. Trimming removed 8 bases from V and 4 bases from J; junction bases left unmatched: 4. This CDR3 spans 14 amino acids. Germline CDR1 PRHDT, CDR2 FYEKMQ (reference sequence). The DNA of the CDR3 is TGTGCCAGCGGCGGACTAGCGGGTTACAATGAGCAGTTCTTC. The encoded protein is CASGGLAGYNEQFF.